Listed here are 22 T cell receptor beta chains from one sample, sequenced in a study of blood T cell repertoires in COVID-19. Produced via immunoSEQ multiplex PCR; TCRdb's table is partial and in-frame only. The repertoire holds about 180,000 clones, with 80% to 90% as singletons. The sequenced sample consisted of PBMCs or T cells enriched from blood (not recorded which). The receptor source for this set is a woman younger than 30 who had recovered from COVID-19.

This chain links TRBV30 with TRBJ2-1, with 11 bases fitting TRBD2. Germline V gene sequence: CDR1 GTSNPN, CDR2 SVGIG (reference sequence). J gave up 9 bases and V 8 bases, and 12 bases lay outside the gene matches. The CDR3 contains 14 residues. CDR3: CAGLSGRVGSEQFF. The DNA for the CDR3 is TGTGCCGGGCTTAGCGGGAGGGTCGGGAGTGAGCAGTTCTTC.

This clone was seen a single time. The chain joins TRBV24-1 to TRBJ2-5, with 7 bases identical to TRBD2. The V segment lost 7 bases and the J segment 4 bases; nucleotides outside the gene matches: 5. Per germline, CDR1 KGHDR and CDR2 SFDVKD. This CDR3 has 13 amino acids. The CDR3 bases are TGTGCCACCAGCGCGGGGGTTTTAGAGACCCAGTACTTC. Translated: CATSAGVLETQYF.

DNA for the CDR3: TGCAGCGTAGGACAGGGGCGGAACACTGAAGCTTTCTTT. It codes for CSVGQGRNTEAFF. The chain is built from TRBV29-1 and TRBJ1-1; 9 bases align to TRBD1. V was pared by 6 bases and J by 1 base, with 3 bases of the junction left unmatched. Germline loops: CDR1 SQVTM, CDR2 ANQGSEA. The CDR3 spans 13 residues.

This chain links TRBV11-3 with TRBJ2-2, with D possibly TRBD1 on 5 matching bases. The CDR3 runs 16 residues. V lost 3 bases and J lost 4, with 15 bases in between. Germline lookup yields CDR1 SGHNT and CDR2 YENEEA. The CDR3 sequence is CASSFEGALGTGELFF. For the CDR3, the DNA is TGTGCCAGCAGCTTTGAAGGGGCATTAGGCACCGGGGAGCTGTTTTTT.

The chain is built from TRBV19 and TRBJ2-6; D unresolved. CDR3 size: 16 residues. The V gene's germline CDR1 is LNHDA and CDR2 SQIVND (reference sequence). Trimming cost V 6 bases and J 1 base, with 13 bases left between them. CDR3 sequence reads: CASSMIQSSGANVLTF. The CDR3 DNA is TGTGCCAGTAGCATGATCCAGTCTTCTGGGGCCAACGTCCTGACTTTC.

The J gene is TRBJ2-2, the V gene TRBV18, with no clear D. Germline V CDR1 and CDR2: KGHSH, LQKENI. CDR3 length: 12 amino acids. Trimming cost V 6 bases and J 3 bases, with 5 bases left between them. CDR3 region: CASSHYTGELFF. CDR3 sequence (DNA): TGTGCCAGCTCGCACTACACCGGGGAGCTGTTTTTT.

The rearrangement links TRBV5-1 to TRBJ1-2, with a weak D call TRBD1 (5 bases). Trimming left V 0 bases short and J 2 bases short, with 5 bases between. Germline CDR1 is SGHRS and CDR2 is YFSETQ. The CDR3 extends over 13 amino acids. CDR3 bases: TGCGCCAGCAGCTTGGAGGGGAACTATGGCTACACCTTC. This codes for CASSLEGNYGYTF.

A few counts support this clone. The chain carries TRBV30 and TRBJ1-2; D is perhaps TRBD1 (5 bases). The CDR3 has 12 residues. Germline V CDR1 and CDR2: GTSNPN, SVGIG (reference sequence). The V end lost 5 bases, the J end lost 6 bases, and 13 bases lay between the germline ends. For the CDR3, the DNA is TGTGCCTGGTCAGGGACGGGGGATGGCTACACCTTC. As protein: CAWSGTGDGYTF.

The rearrangement uses TRBV7-2 and TRBJ2-1, with 8 positions matching TRBD2. Trimming cost V 4 bases and J 10 bases; bases outside gene matches: 15. CDR3 length: 16 amino acids. Germline V lookup: CDR1 SGHTA, CDR2 FQGNSA. CDR3 in amino acids: CASSWGPGSGKREQFF. For the CDR3, the DNA is TGTGCCAGCAGCTGGGGTCCGGGTAGCGGGAAGAGGGAGCAGTTCTTC.

This chain uses TRBV5-4 with TRBJ2-2; weak D call: TRBD2 (7 bases). Trimming took 3 bases from V and 4 from J, leaving 13 bases between them. The CDR3 is 15 amino acids. Per germline, CDR1 SGHNT and CDR2 YYREEE (reference sequence). The CDR3 protein is CASSYSGGATGELFF. In DNA, the CDR3 is TGTGCCAGCAGCTATTCGGGGGGCGCCACCGGGGAGCTGTTTTTT.

The chain recombines TRBV30 with TRBJ2-7; a weak D match, TRBD1 (5 bases). CDR1 is GTSNPN, CDR2 SVGIG, per germline (reference sequence). Trimming took 4 bases from V and 0 from J, leaving 16 bases between them. The CDR3 runs to 15 residues. CDR3 coding DNA: TGTGCCTGGACCGTAGACAGCAAAATCTCCTACGAGCAGTACTTC. Translation gives CAWTVDSKISYEQYF.

This chain connects TRBV29-1 to TRBJ2-1, with 11 bases that match TRBD2. The trim removed 5 bases at V and 7 bases at J, leaving 7 bases unmatched. CDR1 and CDR2 (germline): SQVTM, ANQGSEA. The length of the CDR3 is 14 residues. The CDR3 sequence: CSVHSGGVLNEQFF. The CDR3 nucleotides are TGCAGCGTTCATAGCGGGGGGGTTCTGAATGAGCAGTTCTTC.

In the case of this clone: Other DNA sequences in this specimen translate into the identical CDR3. The chain combines TRBV28 with TRBJ2-1; 9 bases are shared with TRBD2. Germline CDR1 MDHEN, CDR2 SYDVKM. Trimming took 1 base from V and 6 from J; bases not matched to a gene: 10. The CDR3 is 17 residues long. CDR3 nucleotides: TGTGCCAGCAGTTTATTCTTCGGACTAGCGATTGGCAATGAGCAGTTCTTC. Its protein product is CASSLFFGLAIGNEQFF.

The rearrangement joins TRBV27 to TRBJ1-1; no definite D call. Between the trimmed V and J ends, which lost 5 bases and 11 bases, there was a span of 12 bases. From germline, CDR1 is MNHEY and CDR2 SMNVEV (reference sequence). The CDR3 has 11 residues. CDR3 bases: TGTGCCAGCAGTGGGTGGTCGGAGGCTTTCTTT. Residues: CASSGWSEAFF.

The chain recombines TRBV7-3 with TRBJ2-7; D is ambiguous. From germline, CDR1 is SGHTA and CDR2 FQGTGA. The V end lost 2 bases, the J end lost 0 bases, and 5 bases lay between the germline ends. The CDR3 extends over 13 amino acids. The CDR3, as DNA: TGTGCCAGCAGCTTAGGAGTCTCCTACGAGCAGTACTTC. Amino acid sequence: CASSLGVSYEQYF.

V gene TRBV28 combines with J gene TRBJ1-2, with TRBD1 identical over 8 bases. The ends lost 5 bases at V and 5 bases at J; junction bases unmatched: 7. This CDR3 region has 14 residues. Germline CDR1 and CDR2: MDHEN and SYDVKM. The CDR3 region is CASSPGQGPYGYTF. The CDR3 DNA reads TGTGCCAGCAGTCCAGGACAGGGCCCGTATGGCTACACCTTC.

This sequence joins TRBV7-2 and TRBJ1-6; 10 bases agree with TRBD1. V trimming: 3 bases; J trimming: 10 bases; junction bases outside the gene matches: 6. The germline V gene encodes CDR1 SGHTA and CDR2 FQGNSA. This CDR3 region has 15 residues. The CDR3 nucleotides read TGTGCCAGCAGCTTGGACGGGACAGGGGCGTCACCCCTCCACTTT. It yields the protein CASSLDGTGASPLHF.

The rearrangement links TRBV15 to TRBJ1-5; the match to TRBD1 covers 7 bases. V was pared by 7 bases and J by 3 bases, with 9 bases of the junction left unmatched. Germline V gene data show CDR1 as LNHNV and CDR2 as YYDKDF (reference sequence). CDR3 length: 15 amino acids. The CDR3 coding sequence is TGTGCCACCACCGGAGAGACAGGGAACAATCAGCCCCAGCATTTT. Residues: CATTGETGNNQPQHF. Filled out from reference TRBV15 and TRBJ1-5, the complete variable domain reads DAMVIQNPRYQVTQFGKPVTLSCSQTLNHNVMYWYQQKSSQAPKLLFHYYDKDFNNEADTPDNFQSRRPNTSFCFLDIRSPGLGDTAMYLCATTGETGNNQPQHFGDGTRLSIL.

The V gene is TRBV4-1, the J gene TRBJ2-3; TRBD2 aligns across 9 bases. Germline CDR1 is MGHRA and CDR2 is YSYEKL. The CDR3 has 19 residues. V lost 1 base to trimming and J lost 5 bases; unmatched junction nucleotides: 16. CDR3 sequence (DNA): TGCGCCAGCAGCCAAGGCGTGTCTAGGGCTAGCGGGAAGGTAGATACGCAGTATTTT. The encoded protein is CASSQGVSRASGKVDTQYF.

This chain joins TRBV13 and TRBJ2-7; 7 nucleotides match TRBD2. Germline lookup yields CDR1 PRHDT and CDR2 FYEKMQ (reference sequence). The CDR3 extends over 14 amino acids. V shed 5 bases, J shed 0 bases, and the junction held 4 bases outside the gene matches. The CDR3 reads CASSTIAGSYEQYF. The CDR3, as DNA: TGTGCCAGCAGCACGATAGCGGGCTCCTACGAGCAGTACTTC.

The V and J genes are TRBV6-1 and TRBJ2-3; D perhaps matches TRBD2 (6 bases). With 0 bases removed from V and 5 bases from J, the gap between germline ends came to 15 bases. The CDR3 covers 16 residues. The V gene's germline CDR1 is MNHNS and CDR2 SASEGT. CDR3 DNA sequence: TGTGCCAGCAGTGAAGCGCCGGGGGACGGGGGAGATACGCAGTATTTT. Amino acids: CASSEAPGDGGDTQYF.

The genes are TRBV28 and TRBJ2-1, with D possibly TRBD1 on 7 matching bases. Germline V gives CDR1 MDHEN, CDR2 SYDVKM. The V gene lost 5 bases and the J gene lost 4 bases, with 18 bases spanning the gap. There are 16 residues in the CDR3. The CDR3, as DNA: TGTGCCAGCAGTCACCCCTGGCAGGGGGGATACAATGAGCAGTTCTTC. Residues: CASSHPWQGGYNEQFF. Based on the CDR3 plus reference TRBV28 and TRBJ2-1, the full variable domain is DVKVTQSSRYLVKRTGEKVFLECVQDMDHENMFWYRQDPGLGLRLIYFSYDVKMKEKGDIPEGYSVSREKKERFSLILESASTNQTSMYLCASSHPWQGGYNEQFFGPGTRLTVL.